Below are 14 T cell receptor beta chains sequenced from a single sample in a study of read filtering for tumor transcriptome and immune sequencing. From 400 to 450 ng of RNA, a library with molecular barcoded alpha/delta and beta/gamma adaptors was made. MiXCR, applied by TCRdb to the reads, yields one record per CDR3 protein. The sample has around 38,000 distinct CDR3 sequences; roughly 13% are singletons. Specimen: a population of CD138-negative cells sorted from bone marrow. The receptors come from a donor at least 40 years old with multiple myeloma.

This clonotype occurred many times. J is TRBJ2-3 and V is TRBV20-1; D is possibly TRBD2 (6 bases). The ends were cut back, 3 bases at V and 4 bases at J, with 23 bases in the middle. Germline CDR1 is DFQATT and CDR2 is SNEGSKA (reference sequence). The CDR3 is 17 amino acids. The CDR3 loop reads CSARSHLTGSLADTQYF. The CDR3 DNA follows: TGCAGTGCTAGGAGCCATTTGACCGGGAGCTTAGCAGATACGCAGTATTTT.

On this clonotype itself: At one end the junction does not follow the germline gene, possibly because of a read error. This rearrangement joins TRBV29-1 to TRBJ2-1, with 8 bases lining up with TRBD2. CDR1 is SQVTM and CDR2 is ANQGSEA in the germline V gene. The CDR3 loop spans 15 amino acids. The DNA of the CDR3 is TGCAGCGTTTTAATCGCGGGAGGAGGCTACGATGAGCAGTTCTTC. Residues: CSVLIAGGGYDEQFF.

This clonotype was observed at least ten times. Here the CDR3 DNA reads TGCAGTGCTAGAGATGCGGCGGGAGCTCGGAACGAGCAGTACTTC. Translated, it gives CSARDAAGARNEQYF. The V call is TRBV20-1, the J call TRBJ2-7; 7 bases are shared with TRBD2. The CDR3 runs to 15 residues. V was clipped by 0 bases and J by 5 bases; unmatched bases: 10. Germline loops: CDR1 DFQATT, CDR2 SNEGSKA (reference sequence).

This clonotype occurred a few times. V and J are TRBV7-9 and TRBJ2-1; no clear D. This CDR3 contains 12 residues. Germline lookup yields CDR1 SEHNR and CDR2 FQNEAQ (reference sequence). V lost 1 base and J 15 bases, leaving 13 bases between the germline ends. The CDR3 spells CASSLGPRGRFF. In nucleotides, the CDR3 is TGTGCCAGCAGCTTAGGGCCCCGCGGTCGGTTCTTC.

This clonotype was detected many times. The rearrangement uses TRBV29-1 and TRBJ2-2; D call uncertain. Germline V CDR1 and CDR2: SQVTM, ANQGSEA. CDR3 length: 15 amino acids. V shed 7 bases and J shed 1 base, with 16 bases lying between them. The CDR3 DNA is TGCAGCGCAACCTCGTCCCTAAGGAACACCGGGGAGCTGTTTTTT. Translated, it gives CSATSSLRNTGELFF.

V is TRBV7-9 and J is TRBJ1-1; no definite D call. Germline V gene lookup returns CDR1 SEHNR and CDR2 FQNEAQ (reference sequence). With 3 bases removed from V and 5 bases from J, the gap between germline ends came to 10 bases. This CDR3 is built from 13 residues. Written as DNA, the CDR3 is TGTGCCAGCAGCTTTGTCAGTAAGACTGAAGCTTTCTTT. This encodes CASSFVSKTEAFF.

The sample holds a few counts of this clonotype. The chain combines TRBV5-1 with TRBJ2-3, with D tentatively TRBD1 or TRBD2 (5 bases each). The V end lost 3 bases, the J end lost 0 bases, and 11 bases lay between the germline ends. The germline V gene has CDR1 SGHRS and CDR2 YFSETQ. The CDR3 has 15 amino acids. The CDR3 region has the DNA TGCGCCAGCAGCTACCTCGGGGCTAGCACAGATACGCAGTATTTT. Its protein product is CASSYLGASTDTQYF.

As for this clonotype: One base away lies a much larger clone, so this may be a sequencing read error. The chain uses TRBV6-4 and TRBJ1-5; D remains ambiguous. The V end was cut by 2 bases, the J end by 3 bases, with 11 bases between. Germline V CDR1 and CDR2: MRHNA, SNTAGT. The CDR3 sequence is 15 residues long. The CDR3 bases are TGTGCCAGCAGTGACCCCAGGTGGCACAATCAGCCCCAGCATTTT. This translates into CASSDPRWHNQPQHF.

This clonotype was seen at least ten times. The V call is TRBV11-2, the J call TRBJ2-3; no definite D call. V lost 5 bases to trimming and J lost 0 bases, with 21 bases between them. The CDR3 is made up of 18 amino acids. Per the germline V gene, CDR1 is SGHAT and CDR2 is FQNNGV. The CDR3 here is CASSAVVDLTFSTDTQYF. The CDR3 DNA sequence: TGTGCCAGCAGCGCGGTCGTTGACCTCACGTTTAGCACAGATACGCAGTATTTT.

This clonotype was found a few times. The chain uses TRBV28 and TRBJ1-2; no clear D gene. The CDR3 is 11 amino acids. Germline V gives CDR1 MDHEN, CDR2 SYDVKM. The V end lost 2 bases, the J end lost 7 bases, and 5 bases lay between the germline ends. CDR3 sequence (DNA): TGTGCCAGCAGTTTAGCACGTGGCTACACCTTC. Encoded protein: CASSLARGYTF.

Concerning this clonotype: This CDR3 is missing its conserved last phenylalanine or tryptophan, likely due to a read error. The rearrangement links TRBV4-3 to TRBJ2-1; tentative D call: TRBD2 (5 bases). The germline V gene has CDR1 LGHNA and CDR2 YSLEER. The CDR3 is 14 amino acids. The CDR3 DNA reads TGTGCCAGCAGCCAAGAGGGAGCCCGCGATGAGCAGTTCTCC. This gives the protein CASSQEGARDEQFS.

The table lists this clonotype with many counts. The rearrangement links TRBV7-3 to TRBJ2-6; D not certain. The CDR3 loop spans 16 amino acids. The germline V and J ends were trimmed by 5 bases and 0 bases, with 11 bases remaining between them. Germline V CDR1 and CDR2: SGHTA, FQGTGA. The CDR3 spells CASSPRNYSGANVLTF. The CDR3 nucleotides read TGTGCCAGCAGCCCCCGCAACTACTCTGGGGCCAACGTCCTGACTTTC.

This clonotype was found many times. The chain uses TRBV7-2 and TRBJ1-5, with D perhaps TRBD1 (5 bases). From germline, CDR1 is SGHTA and CDR2 FQGNSA. The ends were cut back, 3 bases at V and 5 bases at J, with 11 bases in the middle. The CDR3 has 14 residues. The CDR3 protein is CASSFMGRYQPQHF. CDR3 nucleotide sequence: TGTGCCAGCAGCTTTATGGGGCGGTATCAGCCCCAGCATTTT.

This clonotype has a count of ten or more. This chain uses TRBV2 with TRBJ2-5; 9 nucleotides align to TRBD2. This CDR3 comprises 13 residues. Germline CDR1 and CDR2: SNHLY and FYNNEI. Trimming took 5 bases from V and 5 from J; bases not matched to a gene: 3. The CDR3 is CASSQTSGETQYF. In nucleotides, the CDR3 is TGTGCCAGCAGTCAAACTAGCGGGGAGACCCAGTACTTC.